The clone carrying this T cell receptor beta chain was counted between two and nine times. Germline CDR1 reads SGHVS; CDR2 reads FQNEAQ. V lost 9 bases and J lost 5, with 14 bases in between. The CDR3 is made up of 13 amino acids. This sample was included in a study of T cell repertoires in cytomegalovirus infection. TCRdb reprocessed the reads with MiXCR, giving one entry per CDR3 protein. Of 400,000 or so distinct CDR3 sequences detected, less than 20% appear once; the ten largest clones hold roughly 9%. The receptor was isolated from a human donor in good health (CMV status not recorded). Some clones in this sample may be carry-over from other donors' samples. The specimen was PBMCs. The genes are TRBV7-8 and TRBJ2-1; tentatively, D is TRBD2 (5 bases). CDR3 in DNA: TGTGCCAGTAGGGAGTACTTGAACAATGAGCAGTTCTTC. It translates to CASREYLNNEQFF.